Reported below is one TCR beta chain. The V and J ends lost 2 bases and 2 bases, in that order; junction bases with no gene match: 0. The CDR3 is 15 amino acids. Germline-derived CDR1 and CDR2 are SGHTA and FQGNSA. The data are from a study of technical replicates of blood from several donors. Generated by immunoSEQ multiplex PCR, the TCRdb table keeps only in-frame clones and is missing some. The data contain tens of thousands of clones, roughly 95% of them singletons. The TCR comes from a human donor in good health. V usage is TRBV7-2 and J usage is TRBJ2-5; 12 bases are a match to TRBD2. The material sequenced was T cells isolated from PBMCs. The CDR3 sequence is CASSLLAGGQETQYF. The DNA for the CDR3 is TGTGCCAGCAGCTTACTAGCGGGGGGGCAAGAGACCCAGTACTTC. The full variable domain, completed using reference TRBV7-2 and TRBJ2-5, is GAGVSQSPSNKVTEKGKDVELRCDPISGHTALYWYRQSLGQGLEFLIYFQGNSAPDKSGLPSDRFSAERTGGSVSTLTIQRTQQEDSAVYLCASSLLAGGQETQYFGPGTRLLVL.